Here is one T cell receptor beta chain with its context. The target antigen is unknown. The ends lost 7 bases at V and 3 bases at J; junction bases unmatched: 2. Germline values: CDR1 SGHRS, CDR2 YFSETQ. This CDR3 spans 12 amino acids. The sample comes from a study of identical twins. Findings of the study overall: Out-of-frame alpha sequences common to twins exhibited a surplus of low generation probability. There were fewer insertions in abundant cord blood beta clonotypes, but memory repertoires showed no such pattern.

Via MiXCR, TCRdb re-called the 5' RACE reads, giving one row per CDR3 protein. Here the sample spans more than 1.5 million distinct CDR3 sequences, around 29% being singletons. The J gene is TRBJ1-1, the V gene TRBV5-1; 8 nucleotides agree with TRBD1. The sequenced sample consisted of cord blood. The TCR originated in a newborn girl in good health. The CDR3: CASEGQDTEAFF. The CDR3 DNA reads TGCGCCAGCGAGGGACAGGACACTGAAGCTTTCTTT.